The 17 T cell receptor beta chains listed next were all sequenced from one sample in a study of cytomegalovirus exposure and HLA in healthy donors. Repertoires were generated with immunoSEQ multiplex PCR, while TCRdb's copy carries only in-frame clones and drops some. This table holds 55,000 to 70,000 clones, around 94% found once. The sequenced sample was PBMCs. Receptor source: a young man in good health and CMV-seronegative.

The table lists this clone with a count of one. V gene TRBV7-8 combines with J gene TRBJ2-1; D perhaps matches TRBD2 (6 bases). V dropped 11 bases and J dropped 9 bases, with 23 bases sitting between them. The CDR3 consists of 14 residues. The germline V gene has CDR1 SGHVS and CDR2 FQNEAQ. The chain's CDR3 is CASTSITARGEQFF. For the CDR3, the DNA is TGTGCCTCAACTAGCATAACAGCTCGGGGTGAGCAGTTCTTC. Filled out from reference TRBV7-8 and TRBJ2-1, the complete variable domain reads GAGVSQSPRYKVAKRGQDVALRCDPISGHVSLFWYQQALGQGPEFLTYFQNEAQLDKSGLPSDRFFAERPEGSVSTLKIQRTQQEDSAVYLCASTSITARGEQFFGPGTRLTVL.

The chain carries TRBV6-5 and TRBJ1-1, with D perhaps TRBD1 (5 bases). The V and J ends lost 0 bases and 6 bases respectively, with 11 bases between them. There are 14 residues in the CDR3. Germline assignment: CDR1 MNHEY and CDR2 SVGAGI. The CDR3 is CASSYSGGRSEAFF. The CDR3 DNA reads as TGTGCCAGCAGTTACTCGGGGGGGAGGTCTGAAGCTTTCTTT.

This chain joins TRBV28 and TRBJ1-4; TRBD1 matches at 7 bases. Germline V gene data show CDR1 as MDHEN and CDR2 as SYDVKM. V lost 5 bases, J lost 5 bases, and 5 bases stayed unmatched. This CDR3 spans 14 amino acids. The CDR3 DNA is TGTGCCAGCAGTCGCGGGACAGAGAATGAAAAACTGTTTTTT. Translated: CASSRGTENEKLFF. Combining the CDR3 with reference TRBV28 and TRBJ1-4 gives the whole variable domain DVKVTQSSRYLVKRTGEKVFLECVQDMDHENMFWYRQDPGLGLRLIYFSYDVKMKEKGDIPEGYSVSREKKERFSLILESASTNQTSMYLCASSRGTENEKLFFGSGTQLSVL.

V usage is TRBV2 and J usage is TRBJ2-1, with 7 bases fitting TRBD2. Germline trimming cut 6 bases from V and 7 bases from J; bases unmatched to any gene: 3. This CDR3 has 12 residues. CDR1 is SNHLY, CDR2 FYNNEI, per germline. The DNA of the CDR3 is TGTGCCAGCAGACTAGCGATTAATGAGCAGTTCTTC. Residues: CASRLAINEQFF.

This clone was observed once. The rearrangement links TRBV29-1 to TRBJ1-1; D is undetermined. Trimming removed 1 base from V and 1 base from J, with 13 bases in between. The CDR3 extends over 15 amino acids. Per the germline V gene, CDR1 is SQVTM and CDR2 is ANQGSEA. The CDR3 DNA is TGCAGCGTTGAAGGTACAACCGAGGGGAACACTGAAGCTTTCTTT. Amino acid sequence: CSVEGTTEGNTEAFF.

The V call is TRBV25-1, the J call TRBJ2-4, with 10 positions matching TRBD2. Germline lookup yields CDR1 MGHDK and CDR2 SYGVNS. CDR3 size: 16 residues. Trimming at V came to 4 bases and at J to 8 bases, leaving 11 bases not matched to a gene. The DNA of the CDR3 is TGTGCCAGCAGTGGCAGCACTAGCGGGACCATGGACATTCAGTACTTC. Its translation is CASSGSTSGTMDIQYF.

The chain joins TRBV27 to TRBJ2-7; 9 positions match TRBD2. The CDR3 sequence is 15 residues long. The germline V gene encodes CDR1 MNHEY and CDR2 SMNVEV (reference sequence). V dropped 5 bases and J dropped 0; count of bases not matched to a gene: 5. The CDR3 spells CASSLSGGGSYEQYF. CDR3 DNA: TGTGCCAGCAGTCTTAGCGGGGGAGGCTCCTACGAGCAGTACTTC.

This chain joins TRBV6-1 and TRBJ1-1; 7 bases are shared with TRBD1. The junction had 7 bases not matched to a gene; V was cut back by 3 bases and J by 0 bases. CDR1 MNHNS and CDR2 SASEGT come from the germline V gene. The CDR3 length is 16 residues. CDR3 protein: CASSDVLGTVNTEAFF. CDR3 nucleotide sequence: TGTGCCAGCAGTGATGTCCTCGGGACAGTGAACACTGAAGCTTTCTTT.

The chain carries TRBV29-1 and TRBJ2-7; 8 bases align to TRBD1. The CDR3 spans 15 residues. From germline, CDR1 is SQVTM and CDR2 ANQGSEA. The V gene end was trimmed by 6 bases and the J gene end by 5 bases; junction bases not matched to a gene: 15. The CDR3 DNA sequence: TGCAGCGTAGCCCTTGACAGGGGATCTCTCAACGAGCAGTACTTC. It is translated as CSVALDRGSLNEQYF.

This clone was observed once. The chain has TRBV25-1 and TRBJ1-4, with 10 nucleotides matching TRBD1. V gave up 2 bases and J gave up 7 bases; unmatched junction bases: 4. The CDR3 covers 15 residues. In germline, CDR1 is MGHDK, CDR2 SYGVNS. DNA of the CDR3: TGTGCCAGCAGTGAAGGGACAGGGGATCGTGAAAAACTGTTTTTT. This codes for CASSEGTGDREKLFF.

J is TRBJ1-1 and V is TRBV29-1; 10 nucleotides align to TRBD1. Germline lookup yields CDR1 SQVTM and CDR2 ANQGSEA. CDR3 length: 14 residues. The V segment lost 4 bases and the J segment 10 bases; nucleotides outside the gene matches: 12. CDR3 bases: TGCAGCGTTGTCTCAACGGGACAGGGGTTTGGAGCTTTCTTT. Amino acids: CSVVSTGQGFGAFF.

The rearrangement joins TRBV6-1 to TRBJ2-1, with 9 bases that match TRBD2. The CDR3 contains 16 residues. Trimming cost V 2 bases and J 4 bases; bases outside gene matches: 6. Germline V gene data show CDR1 as MNHNS and CDR2 as SASEGT. This chain's CDR3 is CASSENVAGVYNEQFF. The CDR3 DNA sequence: TGTGCCAGCAGTGAAAACGTAGCGGGAGTTTACAATGAGCAGTTCTTC.

The chain couples TRBV5-6 to TRBJ1-2, with unresolved D. Trimming pared 1 base from V and 3 bases from J, leaving 4 bases between. Germline lookup yields CDR1 SGHDT and CDR2 YYEEEE. The CDR3 is made up of 12 amino acids. CDR3 residues: CASSLTDYGYTF. The CDR3 DNA follows: TGTGCCAGCAGCTTGACAGACTATGGCTACACCTTC.

This chain links TRBV19 with TRBJ2-7; a possible D gene is TRBD2 (5 bases). This CDR3 region has 14 residues. Germline V gene data show CDR1 as LNHDA and CDR2 as SQIVND (reference sequence). Trimming removed 3 bases from V and 3 bases from J, with 12 bases in between. CDR3 coding DNA: TGTGCCAGTAGTATCCGGGCGGGCTACTACGAGCAGTACTTC. Protein product: CASSIRAGYYEQYF.

The chain joins TRBV15 to TRBJ2-1; TRBD1 might be the D (5 bases). The V and J ends lost 0 bases and 0 bases respectively, with 9 bases between them. The germline V gene has CDR1 LNHNV and CDR2 YYDKDF (reference sequence). There are 16 residues in the CDR3. CDR3 residues: CATSREGVSSYNEQFF. CDR3 DNA: TGTGCCACCAGCAGAGAAGGGGTTAGCTCCTACAATGAGCAGTTCTTC.

The rearrangement joins TRBV2 to TRBJ1-1; 7 bases are a match to TRBD1. This CDR3 is built from 14 residues. Germline loops: CDR1 SNHLY, CDR2 FYNNEI. V dropped 5 bases and J dropped 4; count of bases not matched to a gene: 7. CDR3 amino acids: CASSSDRAGTEAFF. DNA for the CDR3: TGTGCCAGCAGTAGCGACAGGGCGGGCACTGAAGCTTTCTTT.

The chain employs TRBV9 and TRBJ2-7; a possible D gene is TRBD2 (6 bases). Germline V gene sequence: CDR1 SGDLS, CDR2 YYNGEE. With 0 bases removed from V and 2 bases from J, the gap between germline ends came to 12 bases. The CDR3 spans 15 residues. CDR3: CASSVGLALTYEQYF. The CDR3 DNA follows: TGTGCCAGCAGCGTAGGGCTAGCGCTGACCTACGAGCAGTACTTC.